These T cell receptor beta chains were read from a single sample in a study of T cell changes during pregnancy in multiple sclerosis. Here immunoSEQ multiplex PCR was the method, and the copy in TCRdb shows in-frame clones only, minus some. This table holds about 49,000 clones, 90% to 95% found once. This material consisted of CD8+ T cells from peripheral blood mononuclear cells, taken before pregnancy. The receptors come from a female donor with multiple sclerosis, enrolled in a pregnancy study. CDR3s include the opening cysteine and the closing phenylalanine or tryptophan. The D gene is left open where the match is weak. Size is stated for part of the rows, as once, few or many counts, or as a class when the clone is expanded.

CDR3 length,D gene,J gene,clone size,V gene,CDR3 DNA,CDR3 protein
15,TRBD1,TRBJ2-7,.,TRBV27,TGTGCCAGCAGTTTATCCGGGACAGGGACCTACGAGCAGTACTTC,CASSLSGTGTYEQYF
15,.,TRBJ2-2,.,TRBV6-1,TGTGCCAGCAGTGCCCAAACCGGGACAACCGGGGAGCTGTTTTTT,CASSAQTGTTGELFF
12,.,TRBJ1-1,.,TRBV6-4,TGTGCCAGCAGCGGGGGTTCGGGGAAAGCTTTCTTT,CASSGGSGKAFF
14,.,TRBJ1-3,once,TRBV11-2,TGTGCCAGCAGCTCCATGGGCGGGGGAAACACCATATATTTT,CASSSMGGGNTIYF
15,.,TRBJ1-2,.,TRBV7-8,TGTGCCAGCAGCCCGGGTGGAGGGTTGGGGTATGGCTACACCTTC,CASSPGGGLGYGYTF
15,TRBD1,TRBJ1-1,.,TRBV6-1,TGTGCCAGCAGAGAGAGGACAGGGAGTGTGACTGAAGCTTTCTTT,CASRERTGSVTEAFF
15,.,TRBJ2-2,.,TRBV6-1,TGTGCCAGCAGTGATACAGGGGACTACACCGGGGAGCTGTTTTTT,CASSDTGDYTGELFF
13,.,TRBJ2-7,few,TRBV10-2,TGCGCCAGCAGTGATTGCCCAGACTGCGAGCAGTACTTC,CASSDCPDCEQYF
15,TRBD1,TRBJ2-5,.,TRBV9,TGTGCCAGCAGCGTTCGGGACAGGGGCCAAGAGACCCAGTACTTC,CASSVRDRGQETQYF
13,.,TRBJ2-7,.,TRBV27,TGTGCCAGCAGTTTATCCCCAGCCTACGAGCAGTACTTC,CASSLSPAYEQYF
19,TRBD2,TRBJ2-2,.,TRBV7-6,TGTGCCAGCAGCTTAGCGGGACTAGCGGGAGGGCCCAACACCGGGGAGCTGTTTTTT,CASSLAGLAGGPNTGELFF
13,.,TRBJ2-3,.,TRBV10-3,TGTGCCATCAGTGATCAGGGGCCAGATACGCAGTATTTT,CAISDQGPDTQYF
14,.,TRBJ2-1,few,TRBV7-9,TGTGCCAGCAGCTTAGCGCAGGATGGAAATGAGCAGTTCTTC,CASSLAQDGNEQFF
14,.,TRBJ1-2,.,TRBV9,TGTGCCAGCAGCGTAGATCAGGGTGGCTATGGCTACACCTTC,CASSVDQGGYGYTF
15,.,TRBJ1-1,.,TRBV19,TGTGCCAGTAGTATAGATCTTTCCCGGCAGGAAGAAGCTTTCTTT,CASSIDLSRQEEAFF
13,TRBD1,TRBJ2-2,.,TRBV4-1,TGCGCCAGCAGCCAAGTACAGGGGGGGGAGCTGTTTTTT,CASSQVQGGELFF
13,.,TRBJ1-2,.,TRBV30,TGTGCCACCCCCCCCGGAGGGAACTATGGCTACACCTTC,CATPPGGNYGYTF
12,.,TRBJ1-3,once,TRBV19,TGTGCCAGCCATCGAGGGGGGGCCGCCATATATTTT,CASHRGGAAIYF
19,TRBD1,TRBJ2-7,once,TRBV28,TGTGCCAGCAGTTTATTCCCCCGACAGGGGATGGCTAGCGAGGACGAGCAGTACTTC,CASSLFPRQGMASEDEQYF
12,.,TRBJ2-7,.,TRBV30,TGTGCCTGGAGTGTGTCCAGCTACGAGCAGTACTTC,CAWSVSSYEQYF
15,TRBD1,TRBJ2-5,.,TRBV7-6,TGTGCCAGCAGCTTAGCCACAGGGGTTCATTCGGCCCAGTACTTC,CASSLATGVHSAQYF
13,.,TRBJ1-1,.,TRBV27,TGTGCCAGCAGTCCCGAGCCGAACACTGAAGCTTTCTTT,CASSPEPNTEAFF
12,.,TRBJ2-2,.,TRBV7-2,TGTGCCAGCAGCCCGTCCACCGGGGAGCTGTTTTTT,CASSPSTGELFF
15,TRBD1,TRBJ1-1,.,TRBV6-4,TGTGCCAGCAGGAGGACAGGCCTTCTTAACACTGAAGCTTTCTTT,CASRRTGLLNTEAFF
14,.,TRBJ1-2,.,TRBV5-6,TGTGCCAGCAGCTTGAAAAACAGGGCTGTCGACTACACCTTC,CASSLKNRAVDYTF
14,.,TRBJ2-7,.,TRBV5-1,TGCGCCAGCAGCTTGGCCGCGCGGGCAAGGGAGCAGTACTTC,CASSLAARAREQYF
15,.,TRBJ2-5,.,TRBV15,TGTGCCACCAGCAGAGATGGGGAGCCAAGTGAGACCCAGTACTTC,CATSRDGEPSETQYF
18,TRBD2,TRBJ2-3,.,TRBV5-4,TGTGCCAGCAGCTTGTTAGCGGGAGGTCCCCAAGACGCAGATACGCAGTATTTT,CASSLLAGGPQDADTQYF
15,.,TRBJ2-5,once,TRBV6-5,TGTGCCAGCAGTTACCGCGCCGACAAGAAAGAGACCCAGTACTTC,CASSYRADKKETQYF
16,.,TRBJ2-5,.,TRBV4-1,TGCGCCAGCAGCCAAGAAGGGCGGGCCGACCAAGAGACCCAGTACTTC,CASSQEGRADQETQYF
16,.,TRBJ2-1,.,TRBV9,TGTGCCAGCAGCGTAGGGGTACAGGGCAAGAACAATGAGCAGTTCTTC,CASSVGVQGKNNEQFF
15,TRBD2,TRBJ2-1,.,TRBV6-5,TGTGCCAGCAGTTATCTAGCGGGAGGCAGCAATGAGCAGTTCTTC,CASSYLAGGSNEQFF
17,TRBD2,TRBJ2-7,.,TRBV19,TGTGCCAGTAGTATGGGGAGCGGGAGGTCCGCGGCCTACGAGCAGTACTTC,CASSMGSGRSAAYEQYF
12,.,TRBJ1-1,few,TRBV30,TGTGCCTGGAATCGTATGAACACTGAAGCTTTCTTT,CAWNRMNTEAFF
13,.,TRBJ1-4,.,TRBV5-6,TGTGCCAGCAGCTTGGGAGGTGTGGAAAAACTGTTTTTT,CASSLGGVEKLFF
15,TRBD2,TRBJ2-1,once,TRBV5-1,TGCGCCAGCAAGCTAGCGGGAGGGCCCTTCAATGAGCAGTTCTTC,CASKLAGGPFNEQFF
12,.,TRBJ2-7,.,TRBV5-1,TGCGCCAGCAGCCTAAGCCGAGTCGAGCAGTACTTC,CASSLSRVEQYF
14,TRBD2,TRBJ2-1,.,TRBV30,TGTGCCTGGAGTTGGCTAGCGGGAGCGGGTGAGCAGTTCTTC,CAWSWLAGAGEQFF
13,.,TRBJ1-3,.,TRBV27,TGTGCCAGCAGTTTAGTTAATGGAAACACCATATATTTT,CASSLVNGNTIYF
15,.,TRBJ1-2,.,TRBV4-1,TGCGCCAGCAGCCAAGATCAGTACAGGGTCAACGGCTACACCTTC,CASSQDQYRVNGYTF
15,TRBD2,TRBJ2-1,.,TRBV9,TGTGCCAGCAGCGTAGGGGGGGGCTCCTACAATGAGCAGTTCTTC,CASSVGGGSYNEQFF
11,.,TRBJ1-1,once,TRBV2,TGTGCCAGCCATGTTTACACTGAAGCTTTCTTT,CASHVYTEAFF
17,TRBD1,TRBJ2-5,.,TRBV5-6,TGTGCCAGCAGCTTGGCTCTCGGACAGGAATGGCAAGAGACCCAGTACTTC,CASSLALGQEWQETQYF
17,TRBD2,TRBJ2-1,.,TRBV7-6,TGTGCCAGCAGCTTAGCGGGGCGCGGGAGCTTCGGGGATGAGCAGTTCTTC,CASSLAGRGSFGDEQFF
15,TRBD1,TRBJ2-7,.,TRBV19,TGTGCCAGTAGTATAGTCCCAGGGGGCTTCAACGAGCAGTACTTC,CASSIVPGGFNEQYF
15,TRBD1,TRBJ1-1,.,TRBV7-9,TGTGCCAGCAGCGACGGACAGGGGAAGGACACTGAAGCTTTCTTT,CASSDGQGKDTEAFF
13,TRBD1,TRBJ1-1,.,TRBV5-5,TGTGCCAGCAGCTTTTCCAGGGGGCGAAAAGCTTTCTTT,CASSFSRGRKAFF
16,TRBD2,TRBJ2-7,.,TRBV5-1,TGCGCCAGCAGCTTGGGGTCTAGCGGGTTGGGCTACGAGCAGTACTTC,CASSLGSSGLGYEQYF
14,.,TRBJ2-1,.,TRBV30,TGTGCCTGGAGCCTAGGCATCGCCTACAATGAGCAGTTCTTC,CAWSLGIAYNEQFF
18,.,TRBJ2-3,.,TRBV27,TGTGCCAGCAGTTTACAATGGGCCGACAGGATGGGCACAGATACGCAGTATTTT,CASSLQWADRMGTDTQYF
14,.,TRBJ2-5,once,TRBV19,TGTGCCAGCCTATTCCTTAGCGGCCAAGAGACCCAGTACTTC,CASLFLSGQETQYF
13,.,TRBJ1-1,.,TRBV27,TGTGCCAGCGGGCACCTCGCGAACACTGAAGCTTTCTTT,CASGHLANTEAFF
14,.,TRBJ1-2,.,TRBV25-1,TGTGCCAGCAGTGAACGCGGCAGATTCTATGGCTACACCTTC,CASSERGRFYGYTF
16,.,TRBJ2-6,.,TRBV4-2,TGTGCCAGCAGCCAAGATGGAGTCTCTGGGGCCAACGTCCTGACTTTC,CASSQDGVSGANVLTF
15,TRBD1,TRBJ2-7,once,TRBV7-9,TGTGCCAGCAGCCCTTCGGACAGGGGGTCCTACGAGCAGTACTTC,CASSPSDRGSYEQYF
17,TRBD1,TRBJ1-1,.,TRBV12-5,TGTGCTAGTGGTCTAGGACAGGGGGGAAAAGAGATCACTGAAGCTTTCTTT,CASGLGQGGKEITEAFF
15,.,TRBJ2-7,.,TRBV27,TGTGCCAGCAGTCCTAGCGCGGGGGCCCATTACGAGCAGTACTTC,CASSPSAGAHYEQYF
14,.,TRBJ2-7,.,TRBV5-1,TGCGCCAGCAGCTTGCTTGACAACAACTACGAGCAGTACTTC,CASSLLDNNYEQYF
14,.,TRBJ2-7,.,TRBV2,TGTGCCAGCAGCCGATTAAATGGGGGCGACGAGCAGTACTTC,CASSRLNGGDEQYF